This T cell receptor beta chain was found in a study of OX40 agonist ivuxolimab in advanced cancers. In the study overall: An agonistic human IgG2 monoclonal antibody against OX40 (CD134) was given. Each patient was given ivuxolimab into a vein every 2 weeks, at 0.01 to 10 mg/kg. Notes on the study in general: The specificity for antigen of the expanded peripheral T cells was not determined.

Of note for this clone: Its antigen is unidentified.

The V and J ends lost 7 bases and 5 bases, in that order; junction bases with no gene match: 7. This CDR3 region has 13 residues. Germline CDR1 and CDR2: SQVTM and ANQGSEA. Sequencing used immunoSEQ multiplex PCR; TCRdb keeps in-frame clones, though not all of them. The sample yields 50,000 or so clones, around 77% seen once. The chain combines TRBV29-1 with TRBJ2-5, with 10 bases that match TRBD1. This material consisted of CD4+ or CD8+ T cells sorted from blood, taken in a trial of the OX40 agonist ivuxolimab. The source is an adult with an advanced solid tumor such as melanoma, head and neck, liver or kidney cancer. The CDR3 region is CSAGEGQGETQYF. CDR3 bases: TGCAGCGCCGGGGAGGGACAGGGGGAGACCCAGTACTTC.